The 30 T cell receptor beta chains reported below all come from one sample, sequenced in a study of lymphopenia after photon versus proton radiotherapy. Clones were read by immunoSEQ multiplex PCR, and TCRdb kept only the in-frame ones, dropping some. The table lists 150,000 to 200,000 clones, approximately 86% of them singletons. The material sequenced was peripheral blood, taken from a patient treated with photon-based radiotherapy. The receptor source for this set is a man aged 45-65 years with gastric cancer.

The chain uses TRBV7-2 and TRBJ2-5; D not resolved. V was trimmed by 1 base and J by 8 bases, leaving 11 bases between them. The CDR3 extends over 13 amino acids. Per the germline V gene, CDR1 is SGHTA and CDR2 is FQGNSA. Here the CDR3 reads CASSLGAGNTQYF. The CDR3 DNA follows: TGTGCCAGCAGCTTAGGGGCCGGCAACACCCAGTACTTC.

The chain employs TRBV29-1 and TRBJ1-1; maybe TRBD1 (6 bases). Trimming cost V 4 bases and J 3 bases, with 15 bases left between them. CDR1 and CDR2 (germline): SQVTM, ANQGSEA. CDR3 length: 14 residues. The CDR3: CSVVSVGQHTEAFF. In nucleotides, the CDR3 is TGCAGCGTTGTTTCGGTCGGACAGCACACTGAAGCTTTCTTT.

This clone was counted once. The V and J genes are TRBV19 and TRBJ1-2, with a weak D call TRBD1 (6 bases). CDR1 and CDR2 (germline): LNHDA, SQIVND (reference sequence). V lost 1 base to trimming and J lost 3 bases, with 12 bases between them. This CDR3 has 15 amino acids. The CDR3 DNA is TGTGCCAGTAGTATAGGCCTCAGGGGAGACTATGGCTACACCTTC. Residues: CASSIGLRGDYGYTF.

On this clone itself: A read error may account for a junction end that differs from germline. V and J are TRBV28 and TRBJ1-2; 8 bases agree with TRBD1. This CDR3 is built from 12 residues. Germline lookup yields CDR1 MDHEN and CDR2 SYDVKM. CDR3 bases: TGTGCCAGCATTCGAATTCCCCAGGGGGCACACTTC. It is translated as CASIRIPQGAHF.

The rearrangement joins TRBV5-4 to TRBJ2-7; TRBD2 matches 13 bases. The germline CDR1 and CDR2 sequences are SGHNT and YYREEE (reference sequence). CDR3 length: 15 residues. V dropped 4 bases and J dropped 2; count of bases not matched to a gene: 3. The CDR3 DNA follows: TGTGCCAGCAGCCTTGGGACTAGCGGGGCCTACGAGCAGTACTTC. It is translated as CASSLGTSGAYEQYF.

The chain couples TRBV6-1 to TRBJ2-7; no clear D. The CDR3 is 12 amino acids. Germline V gene sequence: CDR1 MNHNS, CDR2 SASEGT. Trimming removed 7 bases at V and 4 bases at J, with 11 bases between. The CDR3 loop reads CASISQLYEQYF. CDR3 in DNA: TGTGCCAGCATTTCCCAGTTGTACGAGCAGTACTTC.

The chain recombines TRBV10-1 with TRBJ1-5; no firm D call. CDR1 and CDR2 (germline): WNHNN, SYGVQD (reference sequence). Trimming stripped 0 bases from V and 0 bases from J, with 9 bases between. The CDR3 spans 16 residues. CDR3 protein: CASSESGPNSNQPQHF. Written as DNA, the CDR3 is TGCGCCAGCAGTGAGTCGGGCCCAAATAGCAATCAGCCCCAGCATTTT.

Of note for this clone: The sample holds other DNA sequences that translate to the same CDR3. The chain carries TRBV7-8 and TRBJ2-3, with D possibly called TRBD1 or TRBD2 (5 bases each). Germline CDR1 SGHVS, CDR2 FQNEAQ. V lost 3 bases and J 0 bases, leaving 7 bases between the germline ends. The CDR3 spans 14 residues. The CDR3 spells CASSLGPSTDTQYF. The CDR3 bases are TGTGCCAGCAGCTTGGGACCAAGCACAGATACGCAGTATTTT.

The CDR3, as DNA: TGTGCCAGCAGCCCGGACCGGGGCGCGAAGACCTTC. Amino acids: CASSPDRGAKTF. The J gene is TRBJ1-2, the V gene TRBV16, with D possibly TRBD1 on 5 matching bases. The CDR3 covers 12 residues. Germline V CDR1 and CDR2: KGHSY, FQNENV. V gave up 4 bases and J gave up 14 bases, with 17 bases separating them.

The chain recombines TRBV11-2 with TRBJ1-2; TRBD1 aligns across 8 bases. The CDR3 is 14 amino acids. The V segment lost 5 bases and the J segment 6 bases; nucleotides outside the gene matches: 8. Germline V gives CDR1 SGHAT, CDR2 FQNNGV. CDR3 sequence (DNA): TGTGCCAGCAGCCCCCTGGACAGGGAGAATGGCTACACCTTC. It translates to CASSPLDRENGYTF.

CDR3 in DNA: TGTGCCAGCAGCTTCAGGACAGGGCGATCTGGGGCCAACGTCCTGACTTTC. It translates to CASSFRTGRSGANVLTF. The chain has TRBV7-8 and TRBJ2-6, with 8 bases lining up with TRBD1. The V segment lost 3 bases and the J segment 1 base; nucleotides outside the gene matches: 5. Germline V gives CDR1 SGHVS, CDR2 FQNEAQ. This CDR3 region has 17 residues.

This clone is a singleton in its sample. Other DNA sequences from this sample encode an identical CDR3 as well. The V gene is TRBV9, the J gene TRBJ2-1; 7 bases are shared with TRBD1. The CDR3 contains 15 residues. Germline V gene data show CDR1 as SGDLS and CDR2 as YYNGEE. V lost 0 bases to trimming and J lost 1 base; unmatched junction nucleotides: 1. Here the CDR3 reads CASSVAGQSYNEQFF. In DNA, the CDR3 is TGTGCCAGCAGCGTAGCGGGACAGTCCTACAATGAGCAGTTCTTC.

CDR3 sequence reads: CASSRRTDNYGYTF. The DNA of the CDR3 is TGTGCCAGCAGCCGTCGGACAGATAACTATGGCTACACCTTC. This chain uses TRBV6-5 with TRBJ1-2, with D possibly matching TRBD1 (6 bases). There are 14 residues in the CDR3. Trimming took 6 bases from V and 1 from J, leaving 12 bases between them. The germline CDR1 and CDR2 sequences are MNHEY and SVGAGI.

The chain is built from TRBV6-6 and TRBJ1-5, with a tentative D call TRBD1 (6 bases). CDR1 MNHNY and CDR2 SVGAGI come from the germline V gene (reference sequence). V was clipped by 6 bases and J by 2 bases, with 14 bases between them. This CDR3 region has 15 residues. The CDR3 DNA is TGTGCCAGCAGCAAAACAGGGCTGGGCAATCAGCCCCAGCATTTT. Residues: CASSKTGLGNQPQHF.

This sequence joins TRBV29-1 and TRBJ2-3; tentatively, D is TRBD2 (6 bases). This CDR3 has 16 residues. Germline CDR1 SQVTM, CDR2 ANQGSEA. V was cut by 1 base and J by 2 bases, with 16 bases left in between. CDR3 loop: CSVEGGRWGPTDTQYF. DNA for the CDR3: TGCAGCGTTGAAGGAGGGAGGTGGGGACCCACAGATACGCAGTATTTT.

The V gene is TRBV19, the J gene TRBJ1-1; 8 positions match TRBD1. Trimming removed 3 bases from V and 8 bases from J; junction bases left unmatched: 8. From germline, CDR1 is LNHDA and CDR2 SQIVND (reference sequence). This CDR3 region has 14 residues. CDR3 sequence: CASSISSGGLEAFF. DNA of the CDR3: TGTGCCAGTAGTATTTCGTCAGGGGGCCTCGAAGCTTTCTTT.

Here the CDR3 reads CASSRRSDQPQHF. In DNA, the CDR3 is TGTGCCAGCAGCAGGAGGAGCGATCAGCCCCAGCATTTT. The chain joins TRBV5-6 to TRBJ1-5; D call uncertain. Germline V gene sequence: CDR1 SGHDT, CDR2 YYEEEE. The CDR3 spans 13 residues. The ends were cut back, 4 bases at V and 5 bases at J, with 10 bases in the middle.

This clone appeared a single time. V gene TRBV13 combines with J gene TRBJ1-2; D unclear. The ends were cut back, 0 bases at V and 2 bases at J, with 13 bases in the middle. Germline CDR1 PRHDT, CDR2 FYEKMQ (reference sequence). The CDR3 totals 16 residues. CDR3 DNA: TGTGCCAGCAGCTTAGGACGGGCCGGTTGGAACTATGGCTACACCTTC. This gives the protein CASSLGRAGWNYGYTF.

V gene TRBV18 combines with J gene TRBJ2-1; D is undetermined. CDR3 size: 15 residues. Trimming took 0 bases from V and 7 from J, leaving 13 bases between them. Germline assignment: CDR1 KGHSH and CDR2 LQKENI. The CDR3 region is CASSPPSAGGNEQFF. The DNA for the CDR3 is TGTGCCAGCTCACCACCTTCTGCCGGTGGGAATGAGCAGTTCTTC.

This rearrangement joins TRBV5-1 to TRBJ2-3; D is unresolved. CDR1 is SGHRS, CDR2 YFSETQ, per germline. CDR3 length: 14 residues. V lost 0 bases to trimming and J lost 1 base, with 6 bases between them. As DNA, the CDR3 is TGCGCCAGCAGCTTGGGGACCCGCACAGATACGCAGTATTTT. It specifies CASSLGTRTDTQYF.

The chain uses TRBV7-8 and TRBJ2-1, with 7 bases matching TRBD2. The CDR3 is 16 amino acids. V shed 6 bases, J shed 4 bases, and the junction held 12 bases outside the gene matches. Germline V gene sequence: CDR1 SGHVS, CDR2 FQNEAQ. The CDR3 DNA reads TGTGCCAGCAGGCTAGTGGGGAGCGGGGTATACAATGAGCAGTTCTTC. This translates into CASRLVGSGVYNEQFF.

This chain joins TRBV6-1 and TRBJ2-1; D may be TRBD2 (6 bases). The CDR3 is 15 residues long. The V gene lost 6 bases and the J gene lost 10 bases, with 22 bases spanning the gap. CDR1 and CDR2 (germline): MNHNS, SASEGT. CDR3: CASRPPAGAGQEQFF. The CDR3 nucleotides read TGTGCCAGCAGGCCCCCGGCAGGAGCGGGTCAAGAGCAGTTCTTC.

Concerning this clone: The same CDR3 is also encoded by other DNA sequences in this sample. V and J are TRBV18 and TRBJ1-5, with 7 bases lining up with TRBD1. This CDR3 region has 13 residues. The V gene end was trimmed by 6 bases and the J gene end by 4 bases; junction bases not matched to a gene: 3. The germline CDR1 and CDR2 sequences are KGHSH and LQKENI. The CDR3 sequence is CASSPDRNQPQHF. CDR3 DNA sequence: TGTGCCAGCTCCCCGGACAGGAATCAGCCCCAGCATTTT.

CDR3: CASSLILESEQYF. Written as DNA, the CDR3 is TGTGCCAGCAGCTTGATACTGGAAAGCGAGCAGTACTTC. The chain joins TRBV5-4 to TRBJ2-7; D call uncertain. CDR3 length: 13 amino acids. The germline gives CDR1 SGHNT, CDR2 YYREEE (reference sequence). Trimming pared 1 base from V and 6 bases from J, leaving 11 bases between.

The chain has TRBV5-6 and TRBJ1-1; maybe TRBD1 (5 bases). Germline CDR1 SGHDT, CDR2 YYEEEE. Trimming shortened V by 1 base and J by 2 bases, and 9 bases separated the two germline ends. The CDR3 has 14 amino acids. The DNA for the CDR3 is TGTGCCAGCAGCTTGAGGGGACTAAACACTGAAGCTTTCTTT. Its protein product is CASSLRGLNTEAFF.

The V gene is TRBV5-5, the J gene TRBJ1-1, with 9 bases fitting TRBD1. CDR3 length equals 18 residues. V was clipped by 4 bases and J by 1 base; unmatched bases: 14. Germline V lookup: CDR1 SGHKS, CDR2 YYEKEE (reference sequence). The CDR3: CASSTRGTGRGGNTEAFF. CDR3 DNA sequence: TGTGCCAGCAGCACACGCGGGACAGGGCGAGGGGGGAACACTGAAGCTTTCTTT.

The V call is TRBV30, the J call TRBJ1-1, with 7 bases fitting TRBD1. CDR3 length: 14 residues. CDR1 is GTSNPN and CDR2 is SVGIG in the germline V gene (reference sequence). The junction had 11 bases not matched to a gene; V was cut back by 5 bases and J by 5 bases. The CDR3 spells CAWLKGALGTEAFF. CDR3 bases: TGTGCCTGGTTAAAGGGGGCTCTTGGGACTGAAGCTTTCTTT.

This clone was seen a few times. The V call is TRBV25-1, the J call TRBJ1-1; D is uncertain. Deletions cut 1 base from V and 8 bases from J, with 5 bases between. Germline lookup yields CDR1 MGHDK and CDR2 SYGVNS. The CDR3 has 11 amino acids. This chain's CDR3 is CASSEWEEAFF. CDR3 bases: TGTGCCAGCAGTGAATGGGAGGAAGCTTTCTTT.

The rearrangement links TRBV5-6 to TRBJ1-1, with no clear D. Germline CDR1 is SGHDT and CDR2 is YYEEEE. V was shortened by 2 bases and J by 3 bases, with 8 bases between the two germline ends. CDR3 length: 13 amino acids. The CDR3 nucleotides read TGTGCCAGCAGCTTTCGTTACGACACTGAAGCTTTCTTT. Encoded protein: CASSFRYDTEAFF. Full variable domain (remainder filled in from reference TRBV5-6 and TRBJ1-1): DAGVTQSPTHLIKTRGQQVTLRCSPKSGHDTVSWYQQALGQGPQFIFQYYEEEERQRGNFPDRFSGHQFPNYSSELNVNALLLGDSALYLCASSFRYDTEAFFGQGTRLTVV.

The chain couples TRBV4-3 to TRBJ1-4, with unresolved D. The CDR3 extends over 16 amino acids. V lost 0 bases to trimming and J lost 8 bases, with 16 bases between them. CDR1 and CDR2 (germline): LGHNA, YSLEER. CDR3 protein: CASSQDHGNGYEKLFF. In nucleotides, the CDR3 is TGCGCCAGCAGCCAAGATCACGGAAACGGTTACGAAAAACTGTTTTTT.